This T cell receptor (beta chain) was captured by sequencing in a study of blood T cell repertoires in COVID-19. After removal of 6 bases from V and 6 bases from J, the junction contained 7 bases not matched to a gene. Germline V gene lookup returns CDR1 SNHLY and CDR2 FYNNEI. The CDR3 extends over 14 amino acids. Repertoires were generated with immunoSEQ multiplex PCR, while TCRdb's copy carries only in-frame clones and drops some. Here the sample spans roughly 230,000 clones, roughly nine tenths being singletons. V is TRBV2 and J is TRBJ1-5, with TRBD1 identical over 8 bases. The TCR comes from a woman aged 40 to 50 who had recovered from COVID-19. The sample taken for sequencing was peripheral blood. DNA for the CDR3: TGTGCCAGCAGCCCCGGACAGGGTACTCAGCCCCAGCATTTT. It encodes CASSPGQGTQPQHF.